In its sample, the clone carrying this T cell receptor (beta chain) was seen many times. Its target is not known. The germline CDR1 and CDR2 sequences are SGHDN and FVKESK. V lost 4 bases, J lost 0 bases, and 12 bases lay in between. This CDR3 is built from 15 residues. This specimen comes from a study of T cells in Graves' hyperthyroidism and ophthalmopathy. Points from the study as a whole: Blood also contained most expanded thyroid clonotypes above 0.001.

From RNA transcripts, TCR beta CDR3 regions were amplified. During a first-round RT-PCR of the TCR CDR3, the HTBI primer set was used. TCRdb independently ran MiXCR on the multiplex PCR reads; one entry per CDR3 protein. The repertoire holds a few hundred thousand distinct CDR3 sequences, with 35% to 55% as singletons. V and J are TRBV14 and TRBJ1-1; D ambiguous. Sequenced input: peripheral blood or thyroid tissue (not recorded which). This receptor was obtained from a woman aged 18-30 years with Graves' hyperthyroidism. The CDR3 sequence is CASSRTLNLNTEAFF. CDR3 sequence (DNA): TGTGCCAGCAGCCGTACACTAAATTTGAACACTGAAGCTTTCTTT.